The rows below give T cell receptor beta chains drawn from one sample of a study of blood T cell repertoires in COVID-19. The table came from immunoSEQ multiplex PCR; TCRdb's copy has only in-frame clones and leaves some out. The sample contains 450,000 or so clones, around nine tenths of which appear only once. Material: peripheral blood. These receptors came from a man aged 18 to 30 with COVID-19, enrolled during active disease. CDR3s include the opening cysteine and the closing phenylalanine or tryptophan. D genes are given only for firm matches. Size tells how often a clone was seen (once, few, many) or the class of an expanded clone, and some rows leave it out.

size	V	D	J	DNA	CDR3
NA	TRBV7-9	NA	TRBJ1-1	TGTGCCAGCAGCTTAGTAAGGGGACTTTCTGAAGAAGCTTTCTTT	CASSLVRGLSEEAFF
NA	TRBV4-1	TRBD1	TRBJ1-1	TGCGCCAGCAGCAAATGGGGGACAGTGATGAACACTGAAGCTTTCTTT	CASSKWGTVMNTEAFF
NA	TRBV25-1	TRBD2	TRBJ2-2	TGTGCCAGCAGCTTAGCGGGAGCTCACACCGGGGAGCTGTTTTTT	CASSLAGAHTGELFF
NA	TRBV5-6	TRBD2	TRBJ2-5	TGTGCCAGCAGCAAAACTAGCGGGACCGAGACCCAGTACTTC	CASSKTSGTETQYF
NA	TRBV12-5	TRBD2	TRBJ2-7	TGTGCTAGTGGTTTGGTACTAAGTAATGCTTACGGGACTAGCGGCCTAAGGAGCTCCTACGAGCAGTACTTC	CASGLVLSNAYGTSGLRSSYEQYF
NA	TRBV5-1	TRBD1	TRBJ2-3	TGCGCCAGCAGGTATGGGGGACAGAGCACAGATACGCAGTATTTT	CASRYGGQSTDTQYF
NA	TRBV11-1	NA	TRBJ1-2	TGTGCCAGCAGCTTAACTACCCCGACGGCGAACTATGGCTACACCTTC	CASSLTTPTANYGYTF
few	TRBV28	NA	TRBJ1-5	TGTGCCAGCAGAGTTCGACAGAATAGCAATCAGCCCCAGCATTTT	CASRVRQNSNQPQHF
NA	TRBV5-4	TRBD2	TRBJ2-3	TGTGCCAGCAGCTCACTAGCGGGGGGCACAGATACGCAGTATTTT	CASSSLAGGTDTQYF
NA	TRBV3-1/TRBV3-2	NA	TRBJ1-6	TGTGCCAGCAGCCTCCTCTTAAGGGCGGGCGATAATTCACCCCTCCACTTT	CASSLLLRAGDNSPLHF
NA	TRBV6-5	NA	TRBJ2-5	TGTGCCAGCAGTTACTTGGTCGGGAGTGCGGAGACCCAGTACTTC	CASSYLVGSAETQYF
NA	TRBV18	NA	TRBJ1-1	TGTGCCAGCTCACCACTGGCCTCCGTAACTGAAGCTTTCTTT	CASSPLASVTEAFF
once	TRBV6-5	NA	TRBJ2-1	TGTGCCAGCAGTTACAACCGGGATGAGCAGTTCTTC	CASSYNRDEQFF
NA	TRBV30	NA	TRBJ2-1	TGTGCCTGCCGGGACTTGAGCTCCTACAATGAGCAGTTCTTC	CACRDLSSYNEQFF
NA	TRBV6-6	TRBD1	TRBJ1-2	TGTGCCAGCAGTCGTACGGGACAGGCGCTAAATGGCTACACCTTC	CASSRTGQALNGYTF
NA	TRBV2	NA	TRBJ2-7	TGTGCCAGCAGTATCCTCTACGAGCAGTACTTC	CASSILYEQYF
NA	TRBV18	NA	TRBJ2-6	TGTGCCAGCTCACCGGGCCCAGGGCGGGGCTCTGGGGCCAACGTCCTGACTTTC	CASSPGPGRGSGANVLTF
NA	TRBV11-2	TRBD2	TRBJ2-3	TGTGCCAGCAGCTCCACTCCTAGCGGGGGCCCCACTAGCACAGATACGCAGTATTTT	CASSSTPSGGPTSTDTQYF
NA	TRBV6-5	TRBD2	TRBJ2-3	TGTGCCAGCAGGTTTAGCGGGGAGCAGTATTTT	CASRFSGEQYF
NA	TRBV18	TRBD2	TRBJ2-7	TGTGCCAGCTCCCCCCTTGGGGATAGCGGGGACTACGAGCAGTACTTC	CASSPLGDSGDYEQYF
NA	TRBV7-3	TRBD1	TRBJ2-3	TGTGCCAGCAGCTTAACCGGGACAGGGGTAGATACGCAGTATTTT	CASSLTGTGVDTQYF
NA	TRBV7-8	NA	TRBJ1-6	TGTGCCAGCTCCACAGGGTTCTATAATTCACCCCTCCACTTT	CASSTGFYNSPLHF
few	TRBV5-8	TRBD2	TRBJ2-3	TGTGCCAGCAGCTTGTATAGCGGGAGAGGAAATACGCAGTATTTT	CASSLYSGRGNTQYF
NA	TRBV19	NA	TRBJ2-2	TGTGCCAGTACTCCAAACACGAACACCGGGGAGCTGTTTTTT	CASTPNTNTGELFF
NA	TRBV14	TRBD1	TRBJ1-2	TGTGCCAGCAGCCCATGGACAGGGCCGAGGTATGGCTACACCTTC	CASSPWTGPRYGYTF
NA	TRBV19	NA	TRBJ1-2	TGTGCCAGTAGTATGACGGGACGGGGGGGCTACACCTTC	CASSMTGRGGYTF
NA	TRBV4-1	NA	TRBJ2-1	TGCGCCAGCAGCCAACTCCAGGGTGGCCCCTACAATGAGCAGTTCTTC	CASSQLQGGPYNEQFF
NA	TRBV7-8	TRBD2	TRBJ2-3	TGTGCCAGCAGCTCGAGACGTAGCGGGACAGATACGCAGTATTTT	CASSSRRSGTDTQYF
NA	TRBV13	NA	TRBJ1-1	TGTGCCAGCAGCTTAGAGGAGAAGGTTGGGGCTTTCTTT	CASSLEEKVGAFF
NA	TRBV30	NA	TRBJ2-1	TGTGCCTGGAGAGGCGGGGTGACCTACAATGAGCAGTTCTTC	CAWRGGVTYNEQFF
once	TRBV10-3	TRBD2	TRBJ2-7	TGTGCCATCAGTGAGTCTGGAGCGGGGGGCTACGAGCAGTACTTC	CAISESGAGGYEQYF
NA	TRBV12-3/TRBV12-4	NA	TRBJ1-1	TGTGCCAGCAGTTTAGATGTGTCGGCTGAAGCTTTCTTT	CASSLDVSAEAFF
NA	TRBV6-5	NA	TRBJ1-1	TGTGCCAGCAGTCGCCGGGAAGCCGAAGCTTTCTTT	CASSRREAEAFF
NA	TRBV19	NA	TRBJ1-3	TGTGCCAGTAGTATACCGGGACACCCAGACTCTGGAAACACCATATATTTT	CASSIPGHPDSGNTIYF
NA	TRBV5-1	TRBD2	TRBJ2-3	TGCGCCAGCGCCTCGCGGGGGACTAGCGGGGGGAACACAGATACGCAGTATTTT	CASASRGTSGGNTDTQYF
NA	TRBV18	NA	TRBJ1-1	TGTGCCAGCTCACCTCAAGCGACGAACACTGAAGCTTTCTTT	CASSPQATNTEAFF
NA	TRBV11-2	NA	TRBJ2-2	TGTGCCAGCAGCCCTAATAACGCCAGGGGCACCGGGGAGCTGTTTTTT	CASSPNNARGTGELFF
NA	TRBV19	NA	TRBJ1-3	TGTGCCAGTAGTATACTGGCCCCCAGGGGAAACACCATATATTTT	CASSILAPRGNTIYF
NA	TRBV10-2	NA	TRBJ2-7	TGCGCCAGCAGTATTTTATCCGGGGAATACGAGCAGTACTTC	CASSILSGEYEQYF
NA	TRBV5-1	NA	TRBJ1-1	TGCGCCAGCAGCCCACTAACAGGGAACACTGAAGCTTTCTTT	CASSPLTGNTEAFF